This T cell receptor (beta chain) was sequenced for a study of shared T cell receptors in the human thymus. Generated by immunoSEQ multiplex PCR, the TCRdb table keeps only in-frame clones and is missing some. The sample has about 660,000 clones, around 87% seen once. Germline CDR1 reads SGHTA; CDR2 reads FQGNSA. Trimming took 1 base from V and 5 from J, leaving 13 bases between them. CDR3 length: 15 amino acids. These data were also filed under a second study, of human thymus T cells. Per that study: Samples came from healthy Finnish infants during open corrective cardiac surgery. Thymic resections from corrective heart surgery supplied the tissue. Related reports documented highly overlapping thymic repertoires among unrelated individuals.

Sequencing was done on a sample of thymocytes. The sequence was collected from a boy in the first two years of life with a congenital heart defect. The chain has TRBV7-2 and TRBJ2-3; weak D call: TRBD2 (7 bases). In DNA form, the CDR3 reads TGTGCCAGCAGCTTAGGTGGGGGGGCCGTAGATACGCAGTATTTT. This codes for CASSLGGGAVDTQYF.